These T cell receptor beta chains were read from a single sample in a study of blood T cells in healthy people across ages. MiXCR was run by TCRdb on the 5' RACE reads, yielding one entry per CDR3 protein. This table has over 750,000 distinct CDR3 sequences, roughly 25% appearing once. These data were likewise used in another study, on T cells of mothers and their children.

The sequenced sample was blood. All receptors come from a boy between 5 and 17 years old in good health. Both conserved end residues are part of each CDR3. Each record gives: J gene, V gene, clone size, D gene, CDR3 DNA, CDR3 protein. The D gene is left open where the match is weak. A clone size is listed for some rows: how often the clone was seen (once, few, many), or a class if it is expanded.

>TRBJ2-5|TRBV15|once|TRBD2
TGTGCCACCAGTATCCCTCGGGGGGTCGAGACCCAGTACTTC
CATSIPRGVETQYF
>TRBJ2-1|TRBV29-1|once|NA
TGCAGCGTTGACGGGACTCCGGGAGCCCATGAGCAGTTCTTC
CSVDGTPGAHEQFF
>TRBJ2-7|TRBV27|NA|NA
TGTGCCAGCAGTTTATGGGCAGGCAAAGAGCAGTACTTC
CASSLWAGKEQYF
>TRBJ2-1|TRBV5-1|NA|NA
TGCGCCAGCGGCTCAAGGACAGTCTCCTACAATGAGCAGTTCTTC
CASGSRTVSYNEQFF
>TRBJ2-7|TRBV15|NA|NA
TGTGCCACCAGCAGAGATGGGCTAGACGCGGACGAGCAGTACTTC
CATSRDGLDADEQYF
>TRBJ1-1|TRBV6-1|NA|NA
TGTGCCAGCCGGGGACGGGAAGCTTTCTTT
CASRGREAFF
>TRBJ2-7|TRBV15|NA|TRBD2
TGTGCCACCAGCAGAGAGACTAGCGGGACCCTGGACGAGCAGTACTTC
CATSRETSGTLDEQYF
>TRBJ2-1|TRBV21-1|few|NA
TGCGCCAGCAGCCTTCAACGAGGTGGACAGGTCAGGTTTTCCTACAATGAGCAGTTCTTC
CASSLQRGGQVRFSYNEQFF
>TRBJ2-5|TRBV21-1|NA|NA
TGTGCCAGCAGGGGACAGGGGAAAGAGACCCAGTACTTC
CASRGQGKETQYF
>TRBJ2-1|TRBV7-9|few|NA
TGTGCCAGCAATGTTGGGGGGTTGCAGTTCTTC
CASNVGGLQFF
>TRBJ2-5|TRBV5-5|few|NA
TGTGCCAGCAGCTTGTACTCTAGCGTACGTCAAGAGACCCAGTACTTC
CASSLYSSVRQETQYF
>TRBJ2-5|TRBV5-1|NA|NA
TGCGCCAGCGCCGACGGGTTGGAAGAGACCCAGTACTTC
CASADGLEETQYF
>TRBJ2-7|TRBV5-1|NA|NA
TGCGCCAGCAGCCCGGACGGACTAACACCCTACGAGCAGTACTTC
CASSPDGLTPYEQYF
>TRBJ1-4|TRBV28|NA|NA
TGTGCCAGCACCGATTATCGCCGAAGCCCAGCAACTAATGAAAAACTGTTTTTT
CASTDYRRSPATNEKLFF
>TRBJ2-7|TRBV20-1|NA|NA
TGCAGTGCTAGAGGACCGGTCACCTCCTACGAGCAGTACTTC
CSARGPVTSYEQYF
>TRBJ1-6|TRBV28|many|NA
TGTGCCAGCAGTTTGGAGACAGGCTATAATTCACCCCTCCACTTT
CASSLETGYNSPLHF
>TRBJ2-3|TRBV9|NA|NA
TGTGCCAGCAGCGTCATAATGGCGAGTGGGGCAGATACGCAGTATTTT
CASSVIMASGADTQYF
>TRBJ2-5|TRBV3-1|NA|TRBD2
TGTGCCAGCAGCCAAGAGGCGGGAGCGAGGACCCAGTACTTC
CASSQEAGARTQYF
>TRBJ1-4|TRBV7-9|few|NA
TGTGCCAGCAGCTTAGATGAGACACCGGGAACCAGCTTT
CASSLDETPGTSF
>TRBJ2-3|TRBV5-1|few|NA
TGCGCCAGCAGCTTGGACGGAGTGGGCACAGATACGCAGTATTTT
CASSLDGVGTDTQYF
>TRBJ2-1|TRBV20-1|few|TRBD2
TGCAGTGCTAGAAGTACTAGCGGTTCCTACAATGAGCAGTTCTTC
CSARSTSGSYNEQFF
>TRBJ2-4|TRBV21-1|NA|NA
TGTGTAAGACGGAGGGGATTAGCCAAAAACATTCAGTACTTC
CVRRRGLAKNIQYF
>TRBJ2-4|TRBV28|few|NA
TGTGCCAGCAGTTTGTATGGGTCTGAAAACATTCAGTACTTC
CASSLYGSENIQYF
>TRBJ2-7|TRBV5-6|NA|NA
TGTGCCAGCAGCTTGGGGCGGGACGGCACCTACGAGCAGTACTTC
CASSLGRDGTYEQYF
>TRBJ2-5|TRBV2|few|TRBD2
TGTGCCAGCAGGGGGACTAGCGGGACCGTTTACCAAGAGACCCAGTACTTC
CASRGTSGTVYQETQYF
>TRBJ1-3|TRBV20-1|NA|TRBD1
TGCAGTGCTGAGACAGGGAGAGGGGGAAACACCATATATTTT
CSAETGRGGNTIYF
>TRBJ1-5|TRBV5-1|few|NA
TGCGCCAGCAGCTTGGACGGGGGGGGAAATCAGCCCCAGCATTTT
CASSLDGGGNQPQHF
>TRBJ2-7|TRBV7-9|few|NA
TGTGCCAGCGTCGGCTCCTACGAGCAGTACTTC
CASVGSYEQYF
>TRBJ2-4|TRBV30|NA|NA
TGTGCCTGGACGGAGTCCGCAAAAAACATTCAGTACTTC
CAWTESAKNIQYF
>TRBJ1-6|TRBV7-6|few|NA
TGTGCCAGCAGCCCAGGGGCAGGCGCCTATAATTCACCCCTCCACTTT
CASSPGAGAYNSPLHF
>TRBJ2-3|TRBV7-6|NA|TRBD2
TGTGCCAGCAGCCCCTTTAGCGGGACGCAGTATTTT
CASSPFSGTQYF
>TRBJ2-7|TRBV28|few|TRBD1
TGTGCCAGCAGTTTGAACAGGGGCGGCTACGAGCAGTACTTC
CASSLNRGGYEQYF
>TRBJ2-5|TRBV7-8|NA|NA
TGTGCCAGCAGCCCGGGCCACAGGACCCAGTACTTC
CASSPGHRTQYF
>TRBJ2-3|TRBV29-1|NA|NA
TGCAGCGTTGTGAACTGGGGGGAGCTAGATACGCAGTATTTT
CSVVNWGELDTQYF
>TRBJ2-5|TRBV4-1|few|NA
TGCGCCAGCAGCCAGGAAGGGGTCCAAGAGACCCAGTACTTC
CASSQEGVQETQYF
>TRBJ2-4|TRBV12-5|NA|NA
TGTGCTAGTGGTTCGGGGCAGGGCGATTCTAACGGGTACATTCAGTACTTC
CASGSGQGDSNGYIQYF
>TRBJ1-5|TRBV27|few|NA
TGTGCCAGCAGTTTATCGGGCAGCTCATATCAGCCCCAGCATTTT
CASSLSGSSYQPQHF
>TRBJ2-6|TRBV15|NA|NA
TGTGCCACCAGCAGAGAAGCCGGCTCTGGGGCCAACGTCCTGACTTTC
CATSREAGSGANVLTF
>TRBJ2-1|TRBV9|NA|NA
TGTGCCAGCAGCGTGTTAGTTAACAATGAGCAGTTCTTC
CASSVLVNNEQFF
>TRBJ2-5|TRBV6-6|NA|TRBD1
TGTGCCAGCAGTGGGCGGACAGGGGAGACCCAGTACTTC
CASSGRTGETQYF
>TRBJ2-7|TRBV28|NA|TRBD1
TGTGCCAGCAGTTTCGACAGGGCACTCGAGCAGTACTTC
CASSFDRALEQYF
>TRBJ1-1|TRBV7-9|few|NA
TGTGCCAGCAGCTTTTGGGAGAATGAAGCTTTCTTT
CASSFWENEAFF
>TRBJ2-1|TRBV5-6|NA|NA
TGTGCCAGCAGCCGGAGAGGCAAGGGGTACTACAATGAGCAGTTCTTC
CASSRRGKGYYNEQFF
>TRBJ2-1|TRBV3-1|NA|NA
TGTGCCAGCAGCCAAGTCGGCTTAAACAATGAGCAGTTCTTC
CASSQVGLNNEQFF
>TRBJ2-3|TRBV5-5|NA|NA
TGTGCCAGCAGCAGCGATAGCACAGATACGCAGTATTTT
CASSSDSTDTQYF
>TRBJ2-2|TRBV7-8|few|NA
TGTGCCATATTGAGGACTGAACTGAACACCGGGGAGCTGTTTTTT
CAILRTELNTGELFF
>TRBJ1-1|TRBV6-5|NA|NA
TGTGCCAGCAGTTACCACGGGCCCGGGGACACTGAAGCTTTCTTT
CASSYHGPGDTEAFF
>TRBJ1-3|TRBV7-2|few|NA
TGTGCCAGCAGCCCTCTAGGGGTGGACGGAAACACCATATATTTT
CASSPLGVDGNTIYF
>TRBJ2-1|TRBV20-1|few|NA
TGCAGTGCCCACCAGGCTAGCAGGTCTGAGCAGTTCTTC
CSAHQASRSEQFF
>TRBJ1-2|TRBV5-4|few|NA
TGTGCCAGCAGCTCGGGCACAGGGAATGGCTACACCTTC
CASSSGTGNGYTF
>TRBJ1-1|TRBV10-3|NA|NA
TGTGCCATCAGTGAGGGACAGAACACTGAAGCTTTCTTT
CAISEGQNTEAFF
>TRBJ2-1|TRBV9|NA|TRBD2
TGTGCCAGCAGCCCACTAGCGGGGGCTAACAATGAGCAGTTCTTC
CASSPLAGANNEQFF